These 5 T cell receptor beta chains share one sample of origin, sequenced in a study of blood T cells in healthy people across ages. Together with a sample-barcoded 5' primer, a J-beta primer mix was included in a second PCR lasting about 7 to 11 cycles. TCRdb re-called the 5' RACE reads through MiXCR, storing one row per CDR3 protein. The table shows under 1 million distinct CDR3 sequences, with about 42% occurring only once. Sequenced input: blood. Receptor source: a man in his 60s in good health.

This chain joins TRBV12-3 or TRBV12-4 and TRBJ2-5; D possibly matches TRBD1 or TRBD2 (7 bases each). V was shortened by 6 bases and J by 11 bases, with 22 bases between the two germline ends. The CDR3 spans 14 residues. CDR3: CASSHSGGASEQYF. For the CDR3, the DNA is TGTGCCAGCAGCCACTCAGGGGGGGCCTCGGAGCAGTACTTC.

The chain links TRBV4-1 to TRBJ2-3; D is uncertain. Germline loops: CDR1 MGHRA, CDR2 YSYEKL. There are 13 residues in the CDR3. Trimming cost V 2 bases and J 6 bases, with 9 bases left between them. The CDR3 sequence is CASSQPPFDTQYF. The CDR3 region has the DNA TGCGCCAGCAGCCAACCCCCTTTTGATACGCAGTATTTT.

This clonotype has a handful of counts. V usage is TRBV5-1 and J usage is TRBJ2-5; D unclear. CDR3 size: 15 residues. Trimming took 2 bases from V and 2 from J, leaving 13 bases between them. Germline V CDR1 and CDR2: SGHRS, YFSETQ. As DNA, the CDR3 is TGCGCCAGCAGCTTAACCGGGTTGACACAAGAGACCCAGTACTTC. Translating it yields CASSLTGLTQETQYF.

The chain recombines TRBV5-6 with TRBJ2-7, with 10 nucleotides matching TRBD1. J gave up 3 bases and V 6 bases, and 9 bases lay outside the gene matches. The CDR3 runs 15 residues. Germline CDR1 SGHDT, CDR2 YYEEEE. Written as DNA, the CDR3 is TGTGCCAGCACCTTCGGACAGGGGGAACTCTACGAGCAGTACTTC. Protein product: CASTFGQGELYEQYF. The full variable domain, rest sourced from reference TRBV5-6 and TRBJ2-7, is DAGVTQSPTHLIKTRGQQVTLRCSPKSGHDTVSWYQQALGQGPQFIFQYYEEEERQRGNFPDRFSGHQFPNYSSELNVNALLLGDSALYLCASTFGQGELYEQYFGPGTRLTVT.

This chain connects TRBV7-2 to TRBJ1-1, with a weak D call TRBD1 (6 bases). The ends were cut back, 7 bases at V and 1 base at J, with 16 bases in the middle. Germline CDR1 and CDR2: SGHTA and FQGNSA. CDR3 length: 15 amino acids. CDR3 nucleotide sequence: TGTGCCAGCACCCCAAGGGCAGGGGCGAACACTGAAGCTTTCTTT. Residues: CASTPRAGANTEAFF.